Presented here are 21 T cell receptor beta chains from one specimen sequenced in a study of blood T cell repertoires in COVID-19. The method was immunoSEQ multiplex PCR; TCRdb's version includes in-frame clones alone and lacks a portion of them. This table holds tens of thousands of clones, 88% found once. The sequencing input was peripheral blood. These TCRs come from a man aged 45-65 years with active COVID-19.

This clone was seen a single time. This chain uses TRBV11-2 with TRBJ2-2; TRBD2 aligns across 9 bases. The CDR3 sequence is 15 residues long. Trimming cost V 6 bases and J 4 bases; bases outside gene matches: 6. CDR1 is SGHAT, CDR2 FQNNGV, per germline. In nucleotides, the CDR3 is TGTGCCAGCAGAAATAGCGGGGGACCCACCGGGGAGCTGTTTTTT. This codes for CASRNSGGPTGELFF.

The V call is TRBV11-3, the J call TRBJ2-1; 9 nucleotides agree with TRBD1. Germline lookup yields CDR1 SGHNT and CDR2 YENEEA. V gave up 5 bases and J gave up 4 bases; unmatched junction bases: 3. This CDR3 contains 14 residues. The CDR3 DNA sequence: TGTGCCAGCAGCCAAGGGACAGGGTACAATGAGCAGTTCTTC. Translated: CASSQGTGYNEQFF.

This rearrangement joins TRBV29-1 to TRBJ2-3; tentative D call: TRBD2 (5 bases). CDR1 and CDR2 (germline): SQVTM, ANQGSEA. This CDR3 has 13 residues. V gave up 4 bases and J gave up 5 bases, with 13 bases separating them. The CDR3 reads CSVGEGGRDTQYF. CDR3 bases: TGCAGCGTTGGTGAGGGTGGAAGAGATACGCAGTATTTT.

V and J are TRBV19 and TRBJ2-1; D might be TRBD2 (5 bases). Per germline, CDR1 LNHDA and CDR2 SQIVND (reference sequence). Trimming pared 6 bases from V and 3 bases from J, leaving 12 bases between. This CDR3 is built from 14 residues. The CDR3 protein is CASRRAHGYNEQFF. CDR3 nucleotide sequence: TGTGCCAGTAGGCGGGCCCATGGCTACAATGAGCAGTTCTTC. Together with reference TRBV19 and TRBJ2-1, the CDR3 gives the full variable domain: DGGITQSPKYLFRKEGQNVTLSCEQNLNHDAMYWYRQDPGQGLRLIYYSQIVNDFQKGDIAEGYSVSREKKESFPLTVTSAQKNPTAFYLCASRRAHGYNEQFFGPGTRLTVL.

CDR3 DNA: TGTGCCAGCCAAAAACAGGGGGTGGGAGAGACCCAGTACTTC. This encodes CASQKQGVGETQYF. The chain recombines TRBV6-6 with TRBJ2-5; TRBD1 matches at 8 bases. This CDR3 region has 14 residues. Germline lookup yields CDR1 MNHNY and CDR2 SVGAGI (reference sequence). Losses at the gene ends were 8 bases for V and 4 bases for J; bases not matched to a gene: 9.

The J gene is TRBJ1-6, the V gene TRBV19; D possibly corresponds to TRBD1 (5 bases). Trimming left V 5 bases short and J 2 bases short, with 16 bases between. From germline, CDR1 is LNHDA and CDR2 SQIVND (reference sequence). CDR3 length: 17 amino acids. CDR3 loop: CASSSPRGGAYNSPLHF. CDR3 DNA sequence: TGTGCCAGTAGTTCCCCGAGGGGAGGCGCCTATAATTCACCCCTCCACTTT.

This sequence joins TRBV19 and TRBJ1-1; the D gene is possibly TRBD1 (6 bases). Germline assignment: CDR1 LNHDA and CDR2 SQIVND (reference sequence). This CDR3 has 15 residues. V lost 5 bases and J lost 1, with 14 bases in between. The CDR3 coding sequence is TGTGCCAGTAGTTTACGACAGGCGAGGAACACTGAAGCTTTCTTT. Its translation is CASSLRQARNTEAFF. Full variable domain (remainder filled in from reference TRBV19 and TRBJ1-1): DGGITQSPKYLFRKEGQNVTLSCEQNLNHDAMYWYRQDPGQGLRLIYYSQIVNDFQKGDIAEGYSVSREKKESFPLTVTSAQKNPTAFYLCASSLRQARNTEAFFGQGTRLTVV.

The rearrangement joins TRBV12-3 or TRBV12-4 to TRBJ1-5, with 7 bases matching TRBD1. J lost 4 bases, V lost 3 bases, and 0 bases had no gene match. The CDR3 is made up of 13 amino acids. CDR3 loop: CASSLTGNQPQHF. CDR3 in DNA: TGTGCCAGCAGTTTGACAGGGAATCAGCCCCAGCATTTT.

The DNA for the CDR3 is TGTGCCAGCAGTTATCAGGGGCCAAACACTGAAGCTTTCTTT. Residues: CASSYQGPNTEAFF. This chain uses TRBV6-5 with TRBJ1-1, with D possibly TRBD1 on 6 matching bases. Per germline, CDR1 MNHEY and CDR2 SVGAGI. V lost 3 bases and J 2 bases, leaving 10 bases between the germline ends. The CDR3 loop spans 14 amino acids.

The chain is built from TRBV3-1 (or the pseudogene TRBV3-2) and TRBJ2-5; 9 bases align to TRBD2. V gave up 4 bases and J gave up 11 bases; unmatched junction bases: 17. Germline lookup yields CDR1 LGHDT and CDR2 YNNKEL (reference sequence). CDR3 length equals 16 residues. The CDR3 DNA is TGTGCCAGCAGCCCCCTCCTCGGGAGCGGGGGGCGTTCACAGTACTTC. Translated, it gives CASSPLLGSGGRSQYF.

There are a few counts of this clone. The chain has TRBV27 and TRBJ2-7; 7 nucleotides agree with TRBD2. CDR1 and CDR2 (germline): MNHEY, SMNVEV (reference sequence). The CDR3 spans 11 residues. V was clipped by 10 bases and J by 4 bases; unmatched bases: 4. CDR3 in DNA: TGTGCCACCCGGCGGGGGTACGAGCAGTACTTC. Translated, it gives CATRRGYEQYF.

The CDR3 here is CASSLRGGEKLFF. The CDR3, as DNA: TGTGCCAGCAGCTTGCGGGGAGGGGAAAAACTGTTTTTT. The chain couples TRBV5-4 to TRBJ1-4; D remains unclear. CDR1 is SGHNT, CDR2 YYREEE, per germline (reference sequence). This CDR3 spans 13 amino acids. V shed 1 base and J shed 8 bases, with 9 bases lying between them. Combining the CDR3 with reference TRBV5-4 and TRBJ1-4 gives the whole variable domain ETGVTQSPTHLIKTRGQQVTLRCSSQSGHNTVSWYQQALGQGPQFIFQYYREEENGRGNFPPRFSGLQFPNYSSELNVNALELDDSALYLCASSLRGGEKLFFGSGTQLSVL.

The V and J genes are TRBV21-1 and TRBJ2-7; TRBD2, the D gene given by the table, was not confirmed from the DNA. TRBV21-1 represents a pseudogene. CDR3 length: 18 residues. CDR3 bases: TGTGCCAGCAGCATAAAATCAACCGGGACTAGCGGCTCCTACGAGCAGTACTTC. This gives the protein CASSIKSTGTSGSYEQYF.

This chain connects TRBV6-4 to TRBJ2-1, with 10 bases aligning to TRBD2. After removal of 6 bases from V and 3 bases from J, the junction contained 5 bases not matched to a gene. This CDR3 has 15 amino acids. CDR1 MRHNA and CDR2 SNTAGT come from the germline V gene. The CDR3: CASSVSGGLYNEQFF. The DNA of the CDR3 is TGTGCCAGCAGCGTTAGCGGGGGGCTCTACAATGAGCAGTTCTTC.

This clone was recorded a few times. The chain uses TRBV7-9 and TRBJ2-7, with D unresolved. Germline lookup yields CDR1 SEHNR and CDR2 FQNEAQ (reference sequence). There are 14 residues in the CDR3. Between the trimmed V and J ends, which lost 1 base and 1 base, there was a span of 8 bases. The CDR3 nucleotides read TGTGCCAGCAGCTTAGACCGCAGATCCTACGAGCAGTACTTC. This encodes CASSLDRRSYEQYF.

The chain uses TRBV7-8 and TRBJ1-5, with 8 bases identical to TRBD1. V lost 3 bases, J lost 6 bases, and 7 bases stayed unmatched. Germline V gene sequence: CDR1 SGHVS, CDR2 FQNEAQ. CDR3 size: 15 residues. As DNA, the CDR3 is TGTGCCAGCAGCTTGGACAGGGCGGTCCGTCAGCCCCAGCATTTT. Its translation: CASSLDRAVRQPQHF.

This rearrangement joins TRBV5-4 to TRBJ2-2; TRBD2 matches at 10 bases. Germline V gene data show CDR1 as SGHNT and CDR2 as YYREEE (reference sequence). This CDR3 has 18 amino acids. Trimming at V came to 0 bases and at J to 8 bases, leaving 13 bases not matched to a gene. DNA of the CDR3: TGTGCCAGCAGCTTGGCCTTGGGTAGCGGGGGGCCAAGGGGGGAGCTGTTTTTT. Translation gives CASSLALGSGGPRGELFF. Variable domain in full (rest from reference TRBV5-4 and TRBJ2-2): ETGVTQSPTHLIKTRGQQVTLRCSSQSGHNTVSWYQQALGQGPQFIFQYYREEENGRGNFPPRFSGLQFPNYSSELNVNALELDDSALYLCASSLALGSGGPRGELFFGEGSRLTVL.

The V and J genes are TRBV10-3 and TRBJ1-1; D not certain. The length of the CDR3 is 13 residues. Trimming took 1 base from V and 3 from J, leaving 6 bases between them. Germline V CDR1 and CDR2: ENHRY, SYGVKD. The DNA for the CDR3 is TGTGCCATCAGTGAGTACAGATACACTGAAGCTTTCTTT. Translation: CAISEYRYTEAFF.

In nucleotides, the CDR3 is TGTGCCAGCAGTAGGGACAGGGGAGGAACTGAAGCTTTCTTT. It encodes CASSRDRGGTEAFF. The rearrangement joins TRBV27 to TRBJ1-1; the match to TRBD1 covers 10 bases. The CDR3 has 14 residues. J lost 5 bases, V lost 5 bases, and 5 bases had no gene match. Germline loops: CDR1 MNHEY, CDR2 SMNVEV (reference sequence).

The genes are TRBV5-1 and TRBJ2-1; 8 positions agree with TRBD2. J gave up 6 bases and V 3 bases, and 11 bases lay outside the gene matches. The CDR3 consists of 16 residues. Germline assignment: CDR1 SGHRS and CDR2 YFSETQ. The CDR3 DNA reads TGCGCCAGCAGCTACCTCCCGGCTAGCGGGTCCAATGAGCAGTTCTTC. This codes for CASSYLPASGSNEQFF.

The rearrangement uses TRBV29-1 and TRBJ2-1; D perhaps matches TRBD1 (6 bases). Germline V gives CDR1 SQVTM, CDR2 ANQGSEA. Trimming cost V 4 bases and J 2 bases, with 12 bases left between them. The CDR3 consists of 14 residues. CDR3: CSVASRGTYNEQFF. CDR3 coding DNA: TGCAGCGTTGCATCGAGGGGGACCTACAATGAGCAGTTCTTC.